One and the same sample provided the 20 T cell receptor beta chains below, sequenced in a study of T cell repertoires in cytomegalovirus infection. TCRdb independently ran MiXCR on the reads; one entry per CDR3 protein. Of 200,000 or so distinct CDR3 sequences in the sample, roughly 28% are singletons; the top ten hold 31%. What was sequenced was PBMCs. The source is a human donor in good health (CMV status not recorded). Some clones in this sample may be carry-over from other donors' samples.

The rearrangement joins TRBV5-1 to TRBJ2-1; 11 nucleotides agree with TRBD1. J lost 8 bases, V lost 3 bases, and 13 bases had no gene match. CDR3 length: 17 amino acids. Germline lookup yields CDR1 SGHRS and CDR2 YFSETQ. The chain's CDR3 is CASSSLRTGTGGDEQFF. The DNA for the CDR3 is TGCGCCAGCAGCTCCCTTAGGACCGGGACAGGGGGAGATGAGCAGTTCTTC.

V usage is TRBV19 and J usage is TRBJ2-2; D call uncertain. CDR1 is LNHDA and CDR2 is SQIVND in the germline V gene (reference sequence). V dropped 5 bases and J dropped 0 bases, with 10 bases sitting between them. This CDR3 region has 15 residues. The CDR3 coding sequence is TGTGCCAGTAGTGAAGGGCAGGCGAACACCGGGGAGCTGTTTTTT. Translation: CASSEGQANTGELFF. The variable domain in full, completed from reference TRBV19 and TRBJ2-2, reads DGGITQSPKYLFRKEGQNVTLSCEQNLNHDAMYWYRQDPGQGLRLIYYSQIVNDFQKGDIAEGYSVSREKKESFPLTVTSAQKNPTAFYLCASSEGQANTGELFFGEGSRLTVL.

The chain employs TRBV28 and TRBJ1-2; D remains ambiguous. Trimming stripped 6 bases from V and 7 bases from J, with 15 bases between. CDR1 and CDR2 from the germline V gene are MDHEN and SYDVKM. This CDR3 has 13 amino acids. CDR3 in amino acids: CASSPGPIVGYTF. The CDR3 DNA reads as TGTGCCAGCAGCCCTGGACCCATAGTTGGCTACACCTTC.

This clonotype was counted a few times. J is TRBJ1-4 and V is TRBV20-1, with unresolved D. Germline-derived CDR1 and CDR2 are DFQATT and SNEGSKA (reference sequence). V was cut by 2 bases and J by 6 bases, with 10 bases left in between. The CDR3 runs to 13 residues. CDR3 nucleotides: TGCAGTGCTAGACCGGGGATAGATGAAAAACTGTTTTTT. Translation: CSARPGIDEKLFF.

The chain uses TRBV5-1 and TRBJ2-1, with 11 bases aligning to TRBD1. CDR1 and CDR2 (germline): SGHRS, YFSETQ. This CDR3 is 16 amino acids long. Trimming at V came to 1 base and at J to 5 bases, leaving 5 bases not matched to a gene. This CDR3 reads CASSLSGTGGHNEQFF. The DNA of the CDR3 is TGCGCCAGCAGCTTGTCCGGGACAGGGGGTCACAATGAGCAGTTCTTC. Full variable domain (outside the CDR3, taken from reference TRBV5-1 and TRBJ2-1): KAGVTQTPRYLIKTRGQQVTLSCSPISGHRSVSWYQQTPGQGLQFLFEYFSETQRNKGNFPGRFSGRQFSNSRSEMNVSTLELGDSALYLCASSLSGTGGHNEQFFGPGTRLTVL.

This clonotype was observed a handful of times. The V and J genes are TRBV7-9 and TRBJ1-1; no clear D gene. The V end was cut by 7 bases, the J end by 2 bases, with 11 bases between. CDR1 is SEHNR and CDR2 is FQNEAQ in the germline V gene (reference sequence). The CDR3 totals 13 residues. CDR3 nucleotide sequence: TGTGCCAGCACCCCCAGCATCAACACTGAAGCTTTCTTT. Its protein is CASTPSINTEAFF.

This clonotype was found a few times. The genes are TRBV6-2 or TRBV6-3 and TRBJ1-3, with a weak D call TRBD1 (6 bases). This CDR3 spans 15 amino acids. V was cut by 6 bases and J by 2 bases, with 14 bases left in between. Germline loops: CDR1 MNHEY, CDR2 SVGEGT. The CDR3 is CASRALGGTGNTIYF. CDR3 DNA: TGTGCCAGCAGAGCACTAGGGGGAACTGGAAACACCATATATTTT.

The chain employs TRBV6-2 or TRBV6-3 and TRBJ1-5, with D possibly being TRBD1 (6 bases). CDR3 length equals 19 residues. Trimming shortened V by 5 bases and J by 2 bases, and 25 bases separated the two germline ends. The germline CDR1 and CDR2 sequences are MNHEY and SVGEGT. CDR3 coding DNA: TGTGCCAGCAGTCGCGTACTCGGGACACTACCATGGGGCAATCAGCCCCAGCATTTT. This sequence encodes CASSRVLGTLPWGNQPQHF.

This clonotype was seen many times. The J gene is TRBJ1-5, the V gene TRBV7-2; TRBD1 matches at 8 bases. Germline CDR1 and CDR2: SGHTA and FQGNSA. The ends lost 5 bases at V and 7 bases at J; junction bases unmatched: 10. CDR3 length: 15 amino acids. CDR3 sequence: CASSPNQGAGQPQHF. Here the CDR3 DNA reads TGTGCCAGCAGCCCCAACCAGGGGGCCGGGCAGCCCCAGCATTTT.

This rearrangement joins TRBV12-3 or TRBV12-4 to TRBJ2-2; D is ambiguous. The ends were cut back, 7 bases at V and 0 bases at J, with 9 bases in the middle. CDR3 length equals 14 residues. CDR3 loop: CASTLDSNTGELFF. As DNA, the CDR3 is TGTGCCAGCACCCTCGACTCGAACACCGGGGAGCTGTTTTTT.

This chain connects TRBV4-3 to TRBJ1-6; D is uncertain. Germline-derived CDR1 and CDR2 are LGHNA and YSLEER. The V end lost 0 bases, the J end lost 9 bases, and 12 bases lay between the germline ends. The CDR3 is 15 amino acids. In nucleotides, the CDR3 is TGCGCCAGCAGCCAAGAAACAACTATAGGTTCACCCCTCCACTTT. It encodes CASSQETTIGSPLHF.

This clonotype was counted only a few times. V is TRBV7-3 and J is TRBJ2-1, with 13 bases fitting TRBD2. CDR3 length: 16 amino acids. The V gene end was trimmed by 5 bases and the J gene end by 9 bases; junction bases not matched to a gene: 10. Germline V gene lookup returns CDR1 SGHTA and CDR2 FQGTGA. The DNA of the CDR3 is TGTGCCAGCAGCCGGGAGGGGGGACTAGCGGGGAGTGAGCAGTTCTTC. It encodes CASSREGGLAGSEQFF.

The chain uses TRBV20-1 and TRBJ1-1; D gene uncertain. The length of the CDR3 is 13 residues. V lost 3 bases, J lost 0 bases, and 8 bases lay in between. CDR1 is DFQATT and CDR2 is SNEGSKA in the germline V gene (reference sequence). CDR3 DNA: TGCAGTGCTAGTAGTAGTATGAACACTGAAGCTTTCTTT. Protein sequence: CSASSSMNTEAFF.

The genes are TRBV6-2 or TRBV6-3 and TRBJ1-1; D unclear. The CDR3 is 12 residues long. The germline V and J ends were trimmed by 5 bases and 5 bases, with 9 bases remaining between them. Germline V gene sequence: CDR1 MNHEY, CDR2 SVGEGT. The CDR3 bases are TGTGCCAGCAGTCGAACCTCGACTGAAGCTTTCTTT. Translation gives CASSRTSTEAFF.

In its sample, this clonotype was seen a few times. The V call is TRBV12-5, the J call TRBJ2-1; 7 bases are a match to TRBD2. The length of the CDR3 is 17 residues. Germline assignment: CDR1 LGHNT and CDR2 FRNRAP. The junction had 14 bases not matched to a gene; V was cut back by 5 bases and J by 4 bases. Written as DNA, the CDR3 is TGTGCTAGTGGTCCCATATTCGGGCGGGGGACTTACAATGAGCAGTTCTTC. The encoded protein is CASGPIFGRGTYNEQFF.

In regard to this clonotype: The junction and the germline gene differ at one end; a read error may be behind it. The J gene is TRBJ2-1, the V gene TRBV5-3, with D unclear. TRBV5-3 is treated as an ORF (open reading frame) with a function not yet certain. This CDR3 region has 14 residues. Here the CDR3 DNA reads TGTGCCAGCAGCTTGCTGTCCGGATACAATGAGCAGTTCTTC. Protein: CASSLLSGYNEQFF.

The chain is built from TRBV3-1 and TRBJ1-2, with D possibly matching TRBD1 (6 bases). The CDR3 runs 14 residues. CDR1 and CDR2 from the germline V gene are LGHDT and YNNKEL (reference sequence). Trimming took 3 bases from V and 4 from J, leaving 12 bases between them. The CDR3 nucleotides read TGTGCCAGCAGCCAGCGGGGGCAGAGCTATGGCTACACCTTC. Translation: CASSQRGQSYGYTF.

This clonotype appeared a few times. The chain combines TRBV2 with TRBJ2-1; 8 positions agree with TRBD1. V was clipped by 7 bases and J by 5 bases; unmatched bases: 4. The CDR3 consists of 13 residues. Looked up from germline, CDR1 is SNHLY and CDR2 is FYNNEI. In DNA, the CDR3 is TGTGCCAGCATGAGGACAGGGAACAATGAGCAGTTCTTC. This sequence encodes CASMRTGNNEQFF.

This clonotype was detected a few times. The chain recombines TRBV19 with TRBJ1-5; possible D gene TRBD1, 6 bases. The germline V and J ends were trimmed by 3 bases and 2 bases, with 11 bases remaining between them. The germline V gene has CDR1 LNHDA and CDR2 SQIVND (reference sequence). This CDR3 spans 15 amino acids. CDR3 amino acids: CASSIGRGGNQPQHF. CDR3 bases: TGTGCCAGTAGTATCGGCAGGGGAGGCAATCAGCCCCAGCATTTT.

This clonotype was counted a few times. The chain employs TRBV27 and TRBJ2-1; D is unclear. In germline, CDR1 is MNHEY, CDR2 SMNVEV (reference sequence). The CDR3 is 11 amino acids. V dropped 7 bases and J dropped 9 bases, with 10 bases sitting between them. The CDR3 is CASTLNGEQFF. CDR3 nucleotides: TGTGCCAGCACCCTTAACGGTGAGCAGTTCTTC.